Shown below are 12 T cell receptor beta chains from a single sample sequenced in a study of cytomegalovirus exposure and HLA in healthy donors. Data came from immunoSEQ multiplex PCR; TCRdb stores just in-frame clones and leaves some out. The table records about 250,000 clones, roughly 87% of them present only once. The sequenced material came from PBMCs. Receptors originate from a man in his late teens or twenties in good health and CMV-seropositive.

The genes are TRBV2 and TRBJ1-1; D call uncertain. CDR3 length equals 15 residues. The germline CDR1 and CDR2 sequences are SNHLY and FYNNEI. Trimming took off 0 bases at V and 1 base at J, with 9 bases between the two ends. CDR3 DNA sequence: TGTGCCAGCAGTGAAGCAGTGCGGGGGAACACTGAAGCTTTCTTT. Encoded protein: CASSEAVRGNTEAFF.

This clone was counted between two and nine times. CDR3 residues: CASTPQPVGYGYTF. DNA for the CDR3: TGTGCCAGCACCCCCCAACCCGTGGGGTATGGCTACACCTTC. V usage is TRBV2 and J usage is TRBJ1-2; no reliable D call. The CDR3 covers 14 residues. Trimming stripped 7 bases from V and 5 bases from J, with 17 bases between. CDR1 and CDR2 from the germline V gene are SNHLY and FYNNEI. Drawing the rest from reference TRBV2 and TRBJ1-2, the complete variable domain is EPEVTQTPSHQVTQMGQEVILRCVPISNHLYFYWYRQILGQKVEFLVSFYNNEISEKSEIFDDQFSVERPDGSNFTLKIRSTKLEDSAMYFCASTPQPVGYGYTFGSGTRLTVV.

The chain carries TRBV6-5 and TRBJ1-2, with D possibly matching TRBD1 (5 bases). Between the trimmed V and J ends, which lost 0 bases and 8 bases, there was a span of 10 bases. The CDR3 consists of 13 residues. The V gene's germline CDR1 is MNHEY and CDR2 SVGAGI. The DNA for the CDR3 is TGTGCCAGCAGTTACTCAGGTGGGGGAGGCTACACCTTC. Protein sequence: CASSYSGGGGYTF.

The chain employs TRBV28 and TRBJ2-7; the D gene is possibly TRBD2 (5 bases). This CDR3 contains 12 residues. Germline CDR1 is MDHEN and CDR2 is SYDVKM. V was pared by 7 bases and J by 4 bases, with 11 bases between. The CDR3 nucleotides read TGTGCCAGCACAACCCGGGGTTACGAGCAGTACTTC. It yields the protein CASTTRGYEQYF.

V is TRBV5-4 and J is TRBJ2-1; the D gene is possibly TRBD2 (5 bases). V gave up 0 bases and J gave up 0 bases, with 10 bases separating them. CDR3 length: 16 amino acids. The germline V gene has CDR1 SGHNT and CDR2 YYREEE (reference sequence). Written as DNA, the CDR3 is TGTGCCAGCAGCTTGGGAGGTGCGGGCTCCTACAATGAGCAGTTCTTC. This sequence encodes CASSLGGAGSYNEQFF.

This clone was detected once. The V gene is TRBV27, the J gene TRBJ2-3, with D perhaps matching TRBD2 (6 bases). CDR1 and CDR2 (germline): MNHEY, SMNVEV (reference sequence). V was trimmed by 1 base and J by 1 base, leaving 9 bases between them. The CDR3 length is 15 residues. The CDR3 nucleotides are TGTGCCAGCAGTTTATGGCCTAGCGGCACAGATACGCAGTATTTT. Encoded protein: CASSLWPSGTDTQYF.

This clone was seen just once. The chain uses TRBV7-8 and TRBJ2-7; unclear D gene. CDR1 and CDR2 from the germline V gene are SGHVS and FQNEAQ. With 5 bases removed from V and 6 bases from J, the gap between germline ends came to 23 bases. The CDR3 length is 16 residues. CDR3 nucleotide sequence: TGTGCCAGCAGCAACGAGCGTTACAGCTCCTCTCCCGAGCAGTACTTC. It specifies CASSNERYSSSPEQYF.

In this sample, this clone turned up once. Other nucleotide sequences from this sample produce the same CDR3. The V call is TRBV15, the J call TRBJ1-5; D unclear. V gave up 1 base and J gave up 0 bases, with 4 bases separating them. Germline V gives CDR1 LNHNV, CDR2 YYDKDF (reference sequence). The length of the CDR3 is 14 residues. In DNA, the CDR3 is TGTGCCACCAGCAGAGGAGTTAGCAATCAGCCCCAGCATTTT. Translated, it gives CATSRGVSNQPQHF.

This chain uses TRBV6-1 with TRBJ1-2; the D is unclear. Trimming removed 4 bases at V and 4 bases at J, with 7 bases between. Germline values: CDR1 MNHNS, CDR2 SASEGT. CDR3 length: 12 residues. CDR3 nucleotides: TGTGCCAGCAGTGCTATACGCTATGGCTACACCTTC. Amino acids: CASSAIRYGYTF.

J is TRBJ2-2 and V is TRBV9; a possible D gene is TRBD1 (5 bases). Trimming cost V 0 bases and J 2 bases, with 8 bases left between them. The CDR3 covers 15 residues. Germline V lookup: CDR1 SGDLS, CDR2 YYNGEE. CDR3 in amino acids: CASSVGGSNTGELFF. The CDR3 DNA is TGTGCCAGCAGCGTAGGGGGCTCCAACACCGGGGAGCTGTTTTTT.

The chain couples TRBV29-1 to TRBJ2-1, with D perhaps TRBD2 (5 bases). CDR1 and CDR2 (germline): SQVTM, ANQGSEA. The CDR3 has 15 residues. V dropped 6 bases and J dropped 9 bases, with 24 bases sitting between them. CDR3 DNA: TGCAGCGTCCCTCCTACTAGGTTCGAGATCGGTGAGCAGTTCTTC. It is translated as CSVPPTRFEIGEQFF.

This chain links TRBV6-1 with TRBJ1-3; 7 bases are shared with TRBD1. This CDR3 contains 15 residues. J was trimmed by 0 bases and V by 3 bases; bases with no gene match: 2. Germline CDR1 MNHNS, CDR2 SASEGT. The CDR3 loop is CASSEGQFSGNTIYF. The CDR3 DNA reads as TGTGCCAGCAGTGAGGGACAGTTCTCTGGAAACACCATATATTTT.